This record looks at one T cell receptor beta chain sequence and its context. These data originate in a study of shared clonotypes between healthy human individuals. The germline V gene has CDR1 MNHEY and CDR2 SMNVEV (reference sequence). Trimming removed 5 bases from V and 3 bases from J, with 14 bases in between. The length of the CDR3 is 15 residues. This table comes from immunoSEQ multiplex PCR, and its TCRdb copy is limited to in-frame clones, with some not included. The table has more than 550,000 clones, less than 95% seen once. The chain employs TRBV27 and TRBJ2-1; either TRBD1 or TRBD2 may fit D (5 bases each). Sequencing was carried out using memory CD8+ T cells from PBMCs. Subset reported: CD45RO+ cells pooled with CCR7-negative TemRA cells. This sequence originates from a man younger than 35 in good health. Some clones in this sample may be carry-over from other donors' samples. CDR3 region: CASSPSGRGYNEQFF. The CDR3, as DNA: TGTGCCAGCAGTCCATCGGGAAGGGGCTACAATGAGCAGTTCTTC.